Below, one T cell receptor beta chain is given with its context. The germline V gene has CDR1 SQVTM and CDR2 ANQGSEA. J gave up 1 base and V 2 bases, and 4 bases lay outside the gene matches. This CDR3 has 16 amino acids. This entry is derived from a study of blood T cell repertoires in COVID-19. Study-wide background: Some COVID-19 samples were acute and others convalescent; all came from the United States, Italy and Spain.

Assignments of participants to cohorts depended upon their own reported clinical history. Sequencing used immunoSEQ multiplex PCR; TCRdb keeps in-frame clones, though not all of them. This sample has roughly 140,000 clones; around 80% occur once, and the top ten carry around 7.1%. V is TRBV29-1 and J is TRBJ2-3; 12 bases map to TRBD2. Specimen: PBMCs or T cells enriched from blood (not recorded which). The sequence was obtained from a man aged 45-65 years who had recovered from COVID-19. CDR3 coding DNA: TGCAGCGTTGAATCGACTAGCGGGGGCCGCACAGATACGCAGTATTTT. Amino acid sequence: CSVESTSGGRTDTQYF.